Below are 9 T cell receptor beta chains sequenced from a single sample in a study of cytomegalovirus exposure and HLA in healthy donors. The PCR had 60 Vbeta and 13 Jbeta primers. Measured with immunoSEQ multiplex PCR; TCRdb has only the in-frame clones, and not every one. The sample lists more than 95,000 clones; approximately 74% were seen once. Input material: PBMCs. These receptors all come from a woman aged 45-65 years in good health and CMV-seropositive.

This clone was seen only a few times. The rearrangement joins TRBV5-5 to TRBJ1-4; 7 bases agree with TRBD1. This CDR3 region has 14 residues. CDR1 and CDR2 (germline): SGHKS, YYEKEE (reference sequence). Unmatched junction bases numbered 6, after V lost 4 bases and J lost 6 bases. The CDR3 spells CASSRTGVDEKLFF. The CDR3 DNA reads TGTGCCAGCAGCCGAACAGGGGTGGATGAAAAACTGTTTTTT.

Notes on this clone: Relative to the germline gene, one junction end is altered; a read error may explain this. The chain carries TRBV7-9 and TRBJ2-7; 7 nucleotides match TRBD2. Germline V gene data show CDR1 as SEHNR and CDR2 as FQNEAQ (reference sequence). The CDR3 has 12 amino acids. This CDR3 reads CSSSFGTTKQYF. The CDR3 bases are TGTTCCAGCAGCTTCGGGACTACCAAGCAGTACTTC.

The chain is built from TRBV30 and TRBJ1-1; D uncertain. V lost 0 bases, J lost 2 bases, and 13 bases lay in between. The CDR3 sequence is 15 residues long. Germline CDR1 GTSNPN, CDR2 SVGIG (reference sequence). The CDR3 reads CAWSVLGSPNTEAFF. The CDR3 DNA sequence: TGTGCCTGGAGTGTACTGGGGAGCCCTAACACTGAAGCTTTCTTT.

V usage is TRBV6-1 and J usage is TRBJ1-2; D remains unclear. Trimming removed 2 bases at V and 0 bases at J, with 4 bases between. CDR3 size: 13 residues. CDR1 MNHNS and CDR2 SASEGT come from the germline V gene. The CDR3 DNA follows: TGTGCCAGCAGTGAATCTGCTAACTATGGCTACACCTTC. Its translation: CASSESANYGYTF.

This rearrangement joins TRBV29-1 to TRBJ2-2; D unresolved. This CDR3 spans 11 amino acids. V lost 5 bases to trimming and J lost 2 bases, with 3 bases between them. From germline, CDR1 is SQVTM and CDR2 ANQGSEA. Here the CDR3 DNA reads TGCAGCGTTATAAACACCGGGGAGCTGTTTTTT. It encodes CSVINTGELFF.

J is TRBJ1-2 and V is TRBV19; TRBD1 is a possible D gene (5 bases). The CDR3 spans 15 residues. Germline CDR1 and CDR2: LNHDA and SQIVND (reference sequence). V dropped 0 bases and J dropped 1 base, with 9 bases sitting between them. The CDR3 is CASSIDQGGNYGYTF. CDR3 nucleotide sequence: TGTGCCAGTAGTATAGACCAGGGAGGTAACTATGGCTACACCTTC.

The rearrangement links TRBV20-1 to TRBJ1-2, with a tentative D call TRBD1 (6 bases). Germline CDR1 reads DFQATT; CDR2 reads SNEGSKA (reference sequence). Trimming left V 7 bases short and J 6 bases short, with 12 bases between. This CDR3 is built from 11 residues. CDR3: CSVPGGDGYTF. The CDR3 bases are TGCAGTGTTCCTGGGGGCGATGGCTACACCTTC.

The CDR3 sequence: CASIGQGAGELFF. CDR3 bases: TGTGCCAGCATCGGACAGGGGGCCGGGGAGCTGTTTTTT. The chain carries TRBV7-9 and TRBJ2-2, with TRBD1 matching 10 bases. The J segment lost 6 bases and the V segment lost 7 bases, leaving 2 bases of the junction unmatched. From germline, CDR1 is SEHNR and CDR2 FQNEAQ (reference sequence). The CDR3 extends over 13 amino acids.

With regard to this clone: The same CDR3 arises from other DNA sequences in this sample as well. The V and J genes are TRBV28 and TRBJ1-1; 8 nucleotides align to TRBD1. The CDR3 sequence is 12 residues long. After removal of 8 bases from V and 4 bases from J, the junction contained 3 bases not matched to a gene. Germline V gives CDR1 MDHEN, CDR2 SYDVKM. This CDR3 is CASRTGGTEAFF. The DNA of the CDR3 is TGTGCCAGCCGAACAGGGGGCACTGAAGCTTTCTTT.